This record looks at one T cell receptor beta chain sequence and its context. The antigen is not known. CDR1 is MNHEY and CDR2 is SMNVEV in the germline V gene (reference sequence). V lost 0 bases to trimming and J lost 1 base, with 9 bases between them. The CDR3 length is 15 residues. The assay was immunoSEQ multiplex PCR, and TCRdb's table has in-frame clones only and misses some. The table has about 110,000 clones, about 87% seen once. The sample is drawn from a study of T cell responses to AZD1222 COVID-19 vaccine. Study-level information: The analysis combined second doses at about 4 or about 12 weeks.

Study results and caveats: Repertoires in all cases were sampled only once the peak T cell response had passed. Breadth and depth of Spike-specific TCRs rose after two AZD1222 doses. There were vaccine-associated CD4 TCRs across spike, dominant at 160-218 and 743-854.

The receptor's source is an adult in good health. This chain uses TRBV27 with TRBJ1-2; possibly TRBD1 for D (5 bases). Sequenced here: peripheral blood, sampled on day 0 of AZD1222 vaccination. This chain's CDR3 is CASSLSGGINYGYTF. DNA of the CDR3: TGTGCCAGCAGTTTATCTGGGGGGATTAACTATGGCTACACCTTC.